Described below is a single T cell receptor beta chain sequence and its context. The data derive from a study of blood T cell repertoires in COVID-19. Across the whole study: Sample material is recorded as cDNA or gDNA derived from T cells, B-cell-depleted T cells, or PBMCs.

The method was immunoSEQ multiplex PCR; TCRdb's version includes in-frame clones alone and lacks a portion of them. Of fewer than 250,000 clones in the sample, about 85% were seen once. The V and J ends lost 6 bases and 2 bases respectively, with 22 bases between them. The CDR3 covers 17 residues. Germline-derived CDR1 and CDR2 are KGHSH and LQKENI. The TCR comes from a woman aged 55-70 years with active or convalescent COVID-19. V usage is TRBV18 and J usage is TRBJ1-1; D may be TRBD1 (6 bases). Sequencing input: peripheral blood. CDR3 DNA sequence: TGTGCCAGCTCTCCCCAGATAACAAAGACAGGAAACACTGAAGCTTTCTTT. Translating gives CASSPQITKTGNTEAFF.